The 24 T cell receptor beta chains reported below all come from one sample, sequenced in a study of T cells in localized non-small cell lung cancer. Sequenced by immunoSEQ multiplex PCR; TCRdb stores in-frame clones only, minus some. The sample lists over 70,000 clones, roughly 91% occurring once. The sequenced sample was PBMCs, obtained before any cancer treatment. The receptors here all came from a woman aged 35-75 years with stage II squamous cell lung carcinoma.

The chain employs TRBV7-6 and TRBJ2-1; 9 nucleotides agree with TRBD2. J was trimmed by 2 bases and V by 1 base; bases with no gene match: 3. Germline CDR1 reads SGHVS; CDR2 reads FNYEAQ. The CDR3 extends over 16 amino acids. CDR3: CASSLGVAGAYNEQFF. CDR3 sequence (DNA): TGTGCCAGCAGCTTAGGGGTAGCGGGAGCCTACAATGAGCAGTTCTTC.

This clone was counted a single time. J is TRBJ1-1 and V is TRBV7-9; D is undetermined. This CDR3 is 17 amino acids long. Trimming removed 5 bases at V and 0 bases at J, with 19 bases between. From germline, CDR1 is SEHNR and CDR2 FQNEAQ (reference sequence). The CDR3 DNA reads TGTGCCAGCAGCCCCCCGGAGGGCTCTACTTTGAACACTGAAGCTTTCTTT. It encodes CASSPPEGSTLNTEAFF.

Here the CDR3 reads CASSQDLIPNTEAFF. The CDR3 nucleotides are TGTGCCAGCAGCCAAGATTTGATACCAAACACTGAAGCTTTCTTT. The chain recombines TRBV4-2 with TRBJ1-1; D is unclear. The CDR3 extends over 15 amino acids. Per the germline V gene, CDR1 is LGHNA and CDR2 is YNFKEQ. The ends were cut back, 0 bases at V and 2 bases at J, with 10 bases in the middle.

J is TRBJ2-5 and V is TRBV5-1; D uncertain. The V and J ends lost 5 bases and 3 bases respectively, with 11 bases between them. The CDR3 spans 13 residues. CDR1 SGHRS and CDR2 YFSETQ come from the germline V gene. CDR3 sequence (DNA): TGCGCCAGCAGATATTCAGGTGAAGAGACCCAGTACTTC. It translates to CASRYSGEETQYF.

The rearrangement links TRBV25-1 to TRBJ1-3; D is unclear. There are 11 residues in the CDR3. In germline, CDR1 is MGHDK, CDR2 SYGVNS. The germline V and J ends were trimmed by 4 bases and 4 bases, with 2 bases remaining between them. CDR3 protein: CASSGGNTIYF. The DNA of the CDR3 is TGTGCCAGCAGTGGAGGAAACACCATATATTTT.

V is TRBV11-3 and J is TRBJ1-1, with a tentative D call TRBD1 (5 bases). V was clipped by 1 base and J by 7 bases, with 10 bases between them. This CDR3 is built from 13 residues. CDR1 is SGHNT and CDR2 is YENEEA in the germline V gene. CDR3 sequence: CASSLGSGDEAFF. The CDR3 DNA reads as TGTGCCAGCAGCTTAGGATCGGGGGATGAAGCTTTCTTT. Complete variable domain (other parts from reference TRBV11-3 and TRBJ1-1): EAGVVQSPRYKIIEKKQPVAFWCNPISGHNTLYWYLQNLGQGPELLIRYENEEAVDDSQLPKDRFSAERLKGVDSTLKIQPAELGDSAVYLCASSLGSGDEAFFGQGTRLTVV.

The gene calls are TRBV19 and TRBJ2-3; TRBD1 matches at 7 bases. The CDR3 runs to 14 residues. From germline, CDR1 is LNHDA and CDR2 SQIVND (reference sequence). V shed 7 bases, J shed 8 bases, and the junction held 12 bases outside the gene matches. The CDR3 DNA is TGTGCCAGTACCCAGGGACAGCAGCAAGGTACGCAGTATTTT. As protein: CASTQGQQQGTQYF.

The genes are TRBV18 and TRBJ1-4, with 7 bases that match TRBD1. Germline V lookup: CDR1 KGHSH, CDR2 LQKENI. The CDR3 totals 17 residues. The V gene end was trimmed by 3 bases and the J gene end by 0 bases; junction bases not matched to a gene: 7. CDR3 sequence: CASSPRTGTATNEKLFF. Here the CDR3 DNA reads TGTGCCAGCTCACCCCGGACAGGAACGGCAACTAATGAAAAACTGTTTTTT.

The CDR3 loop is CSADRAAEAFF. DNA for the CDR3: TGCAGTGCCGACAGGGCCGCTGAAGCTTTCTTT. The V and J genes are TRBV20-1 and TRBJ1-1, with 7 bases fitting TRBD1. CDR1 DFQATT and CDR2 SNEGSKA come from the germline V gene (reference sequence). The V segment lost 6 bases and the J segment 6 bases; nucleotides outside the gene matches: 4. The CDR3 runs 11 residues.

The chain combines TRBV6-1 with TRBJ1-1; 8 nucleotides match TRBD1. V lost 6 bases to trimming and J lost 6 bases; unmatched junction nucleotides: 21. This CDR3 is 18 amino acids long. Germline V lookup: CDR1 MNHNS, CDR2 SASEGT. The CDR3 is CASREITGTGRISAEAFF. In DNA, the CDR3 is TGTGCCAGCAGAGAAATTACAGGGACAGGTCGGATATCCGCTGAAGCTTTCTTT.

The V and J genes are TRBV6-6 and TRBJ2-2; D is perhaps TRBD1 or TRBD2 (5 bases each). With 0 bases removed from V and 8 bases from J, the gap between germline ends came to 7 bases. From germline, CDR1 is MNHNY and CDR2 SVGAGI (reference sequence). The CDR3 is 13 amino acids. The CDR3 sequence is CASSYSRGGELFF. The CDR3 DNA reads TGTGCCAGCAGTTACTCGAGGGGTGGGGAGCTGTTTTTT.

V is TRBV7-8 and J is TRBJ2-5, with no clear D. The V gene's germline CDR1 is SGHVS and CDR2 FQNEAQ. CDR3 length equals 11 residues. Trimming removed 5 bases at V and 5 bases at J, with 6 bases between. The DNA for the CDR3 is TGTGCCAGCAGCCTAGATGAGACCCAGTACTTC. Translated: CASSLDETQYF.

This chain links TRBV28 with TRBJ2-3; 10 bases match TRBD2. The CDR3 loop spans 17 amino acids. J lost 0 bases, V lost 8 bases, and 11 bases had no gene match. Per the germline V gene, CDR1 is MDHEN and CDR2 is SYDVKM. CDR3 sequence: CASGALTSGVSTDTQYF. DNA of the CDR3: TGTGCCAGCGGCGCATTAACTAGCGGGGTTAGCACAGATACGCAGTATTTT.

V is TRBV15 and J is TRBJ2-5; D is perhaps TRBD1 (6 bases). Germline V lookup: CDR1 LNHNV, CDR2 YYDKDF (reference sequence). The CDR3 loop spans 12 amino acids. V was clipped by 2 bases and J by 5 bases, with 6 bases between them. CDR3 sequence: CATSRTGETQYF. Written as DNA, the CDR3 is TGTGCCACCAGCAGAACAGGGGAGACCCAGTACTTC.

The chain links TRBV5-6 to TRBJ1-3; no clear D gene. CDR1 is SGHDT and CDR2 is YYEEEE in the germline V gene. The CDR3 extends over 14 amino acids. V was pared by 2 bases and J by 0 bases, with 6 bases between. CDR3 residues: CASSFRRSGNTIYF. DNA of the CDR3: TGTGCCAGCAGCTTCCGGCGCTCTGGAAACACCATATATTTT.

The chain combines TRBV19 with TRBJ1-4; a possible D gene is TRBD1 (5 bases). This CDR3 spans 12 amino acids. Germline lookup yields CDR1 LNHDA and CDR2 SQIVND (reference sequence). Trimming cost V 6 bases and J 14 bases, with 16 bases left between them. This CDR3 reads CASRDPGRNLFF. The DNA for the CDR3 is TGTGCCAGTAGAGATCCAGGGAGGAACCTGTTTTTT.

The chain combines TRBV29-1 with TRBJ2-5, with D uncertain. V dropped 4 bases and J dropped 3 bases, with 6 bases sitting between them. CDR3 size: 11 residues. The germline gives CDR1 SQVTM, CDR2 ANQGSEA. The CDR3 nucleotides are TGCAGCGTTGGAGAGAAAGAGACCCAGTACTTC. As protein: CSVGEKETQYF.

This chain uses TRBV7-8 with TRBJ1-5; no reliable D call. Germline CDR1 and CDR2: SGHVS and FQNEAQ. This CDR3 has 15 amino acids. The V and J ends lost 5 bases and 0 bases respectively, with 11 bases between them. The CDR3 is CASSQVGGSNQPQHF. CDR3 nucleotide sequence: TGTGCCAGCAGCCAAGTTGGTGGTAGCAATCAGCCCCAGCATTTT.

A word on this clone: This CDR3 is also generated by other DNA sequences in the sample. The chain has TRBV6-5 and TRBJ1-5, with 7 bases fitting TRBD1. With V trimmed by 0 bases and J by 4 bases, 3 bases remained unmatched. CDR1 is MNHEY, CDR2 SVGAGI, per germline. This CDR3 has 15 residues. CDR3 loop: CASSYSRDSNQPQHF. The CDR3, as DNA: TGTGCCAGCAGTTACTCGAGGGACAGTAATCAGCCCCAGCATTTT.

This chain joins TRBV7-6 and TRBJ2-1; 12 positions match TRBD2. Germline assignment: CDR1 SGHVS and CDR2 FNYEAQ. Trimming cost V 0 bases and J 9 bases; bases outside gene matches: 9. The CDR3 totals 17 residues. CDR3 coding DNA: TGTGCCAGCAGCTTAGCCTCTAGCGGGAGGGCTTTCGGTGAGCAGTTCTTC. Translation gives CASSLASSGRAFGEQFF.

This sequence joins TRBV29-1 and TRBJ1-1; D is undetermined. Germline lookup yields CDR1 SQVTM and CDR2 ANQGSEA. Trimming removed 8 bases from V and 5 bases from J, with 12 bases in between. CDR3 size: 11 residues. The CDR3 bases are TGCAGCACCGAGGGTAGGACTGAAGCTTTCTTT. Encoded protein: CSTEGRTEAFF. Combining the CDR3 with reference TRBV29-1 and TRBJ1-1 gives the whole variable domain SAVISQKPSRDICQRGTSLTIQCQVDSQVTMMFWYRQQPGQSLTLIATANQGSEATYESGFVIDKFPISRPNLTFSTLTVSNMSPEDSSIYLCSTEGRTEAFFGQGTRLTVV.

This sequence joins TRBV5-1 and TRBJ2-1; D could derive from TRBD1 or TRBD2 (5 bases each). The CDR3 has 13 amino acids. Germline values: CDR1 SGHRS, CDR2 YFSETQ. V dropped 1 base and J dropped 7 bases, with 9 bases sitting between them. The CDR3 DNA is TGCGCCAGCAGCTTGCCCGGGGCGAATGAGCAGTTCTTC. Translated: CASSLPGANEQFF.

The chain joins TRBV2 to TRBJ2-7, with 7 positions matching TRBD1. The CDR3 is made up of 12 amino acids. V was pared by 8 bases and J by 3 bases, with 4 bases of the junction left unmatched. CDR1 SNHLY and CDR2 FYNNEI come from the germline V gene. CDR3 protein: CASPGQSYEQYF. Here the CDR3 DNA reads TGTGCCAGCCCGGGACAGAGCTACGAGCAGTACTTC.

The chain is built from TRBV6-5 and TRBJ2-7; 7 bases map to TRBD2. The CDR3 covers 15 residues. The germline gives CDR1 MNHEY, CDR2 SVGAGI. V lost 6 bases and J lost 4; bases outside the gene matches: 12. CDR3 amino acids: CASSPRGERGYEQYF. The CDR3 bases are TGTGCCAGCAGCCCCCGGGGGGAGCGAGGTTACGAGCAGTACTTC.